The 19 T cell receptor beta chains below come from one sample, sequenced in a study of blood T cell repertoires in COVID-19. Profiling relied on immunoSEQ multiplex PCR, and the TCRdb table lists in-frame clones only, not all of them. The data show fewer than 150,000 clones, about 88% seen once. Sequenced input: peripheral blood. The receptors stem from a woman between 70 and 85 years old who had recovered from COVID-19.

CDR3 protein: CASSQVHRRGDTQYF. The CDR3 nucleotides read TGTGCCAGCAGCCAAGTCCACAGACGGGGAGATACGCAGTATTTT. V gene TRBV14 combines with J gene TRBJ2-3; tentative D call: TRBD2 (5 bases). V was clipped by 1 base and J by 5 bases, with 13 bases between them. The CDR3 length is 15 residues. Germline V gene lookup returns CDR1 SGHDN and CDR2 FVKESK.

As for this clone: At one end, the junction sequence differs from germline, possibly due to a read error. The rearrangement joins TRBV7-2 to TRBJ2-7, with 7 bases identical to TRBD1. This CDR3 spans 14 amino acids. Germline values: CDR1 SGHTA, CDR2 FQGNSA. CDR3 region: CASSLAGTAPLVDF. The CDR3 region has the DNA TGTGCCAGCAGCTTAGCCGGGACAGCCCCTTTAGTGGACTTC.

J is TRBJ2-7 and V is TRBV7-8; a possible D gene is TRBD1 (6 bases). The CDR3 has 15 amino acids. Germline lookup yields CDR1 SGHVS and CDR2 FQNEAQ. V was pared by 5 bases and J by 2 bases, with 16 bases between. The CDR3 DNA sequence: TGTGCCAGCAGCCACTCGAGGACAGCTACCTACGAGCAGTACTTC. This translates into CASSHSRTATYEQYF.

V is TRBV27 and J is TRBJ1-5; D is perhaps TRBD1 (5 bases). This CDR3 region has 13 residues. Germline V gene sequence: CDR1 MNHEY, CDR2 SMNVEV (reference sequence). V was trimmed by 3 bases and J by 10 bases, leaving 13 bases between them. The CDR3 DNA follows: TGTGCCAGCAGTTTGTCAGGGTATGAACCCCAGCATTTT. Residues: CASSLSGYEPQHF.

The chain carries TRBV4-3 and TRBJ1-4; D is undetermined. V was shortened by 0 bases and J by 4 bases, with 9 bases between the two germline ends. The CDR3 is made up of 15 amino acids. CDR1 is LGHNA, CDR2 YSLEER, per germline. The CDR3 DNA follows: TGCGCCAGCAGCCAAGATTTGGCCTTTAATGAAAAACTGTTTTTT. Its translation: CASSQDLAFNEKLFF.

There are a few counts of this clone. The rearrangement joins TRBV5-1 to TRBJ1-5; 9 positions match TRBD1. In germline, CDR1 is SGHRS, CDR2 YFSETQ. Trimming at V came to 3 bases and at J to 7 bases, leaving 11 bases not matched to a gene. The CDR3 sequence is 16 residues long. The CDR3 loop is CASSSADRGKRQPQHF. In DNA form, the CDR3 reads TGCGCCAGCAGCTCCGCTGACAGGGGGAAGAGGCAGCCCCAGCATTTT. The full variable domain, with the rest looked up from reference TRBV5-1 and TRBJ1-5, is KAGVTQTPRYLIKTRGQQVTLSCSPISGHRSVSWYQQTPGQGLQFLFEYFSETQRNKGNFPGRFSGRQFSNSRSEMNVSTLELGDSALYLCASSSADRGKRQPQHFGDGTRLSIL.

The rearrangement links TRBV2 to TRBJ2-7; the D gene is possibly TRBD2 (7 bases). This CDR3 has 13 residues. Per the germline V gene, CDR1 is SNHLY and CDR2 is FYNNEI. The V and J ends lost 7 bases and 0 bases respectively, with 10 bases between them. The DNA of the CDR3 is TGTGCCAGCAAGGGGGGGGACTCCTACGAGCAGTACTTC. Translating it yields CASKGGDSYEQYF.

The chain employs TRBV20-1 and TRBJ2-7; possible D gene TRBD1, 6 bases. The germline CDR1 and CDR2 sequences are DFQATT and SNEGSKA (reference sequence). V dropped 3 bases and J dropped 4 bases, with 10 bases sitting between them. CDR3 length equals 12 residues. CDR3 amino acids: CSASLRGYEQYF. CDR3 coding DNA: TGCAGTGCTAGTCTCAGGGGTTACGAGCAGTACTTC.

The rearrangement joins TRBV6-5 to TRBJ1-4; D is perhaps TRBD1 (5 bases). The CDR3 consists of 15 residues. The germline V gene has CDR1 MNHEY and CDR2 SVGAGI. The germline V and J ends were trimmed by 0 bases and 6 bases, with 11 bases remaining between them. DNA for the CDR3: TGTGCCAGCAGTTACTCGGGGCCTAATTATGAAAAACTGTTTTTT. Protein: CASSYSGPNYEKLFF.

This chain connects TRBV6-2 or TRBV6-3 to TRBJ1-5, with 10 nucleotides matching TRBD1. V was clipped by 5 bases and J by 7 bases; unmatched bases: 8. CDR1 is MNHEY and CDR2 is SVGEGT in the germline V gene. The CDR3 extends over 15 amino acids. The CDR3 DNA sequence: TGTGCCAGCAGTCCCCGGGACAGGGGTTTCCAGCCCCAGCATTTT. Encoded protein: CASSPRDRGFQPQHF.

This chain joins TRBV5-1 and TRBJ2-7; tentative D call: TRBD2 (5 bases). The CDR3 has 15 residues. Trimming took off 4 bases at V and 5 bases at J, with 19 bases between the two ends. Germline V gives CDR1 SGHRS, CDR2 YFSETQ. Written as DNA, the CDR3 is TGCGCCAGCAGCCAAGAGGCCCAGTCGGGGAACGAGCAGTACTTC. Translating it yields CASSQEAQSGNEQYF.

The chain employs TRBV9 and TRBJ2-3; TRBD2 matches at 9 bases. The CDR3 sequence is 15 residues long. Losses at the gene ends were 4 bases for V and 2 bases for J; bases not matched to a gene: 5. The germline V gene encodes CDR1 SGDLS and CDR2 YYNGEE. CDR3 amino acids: CASSPPSGTTDTQYF. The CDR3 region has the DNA TGTGCCAGCAGCCCCCCTAGCGGGACCACAGATACGCAGTATTTT.

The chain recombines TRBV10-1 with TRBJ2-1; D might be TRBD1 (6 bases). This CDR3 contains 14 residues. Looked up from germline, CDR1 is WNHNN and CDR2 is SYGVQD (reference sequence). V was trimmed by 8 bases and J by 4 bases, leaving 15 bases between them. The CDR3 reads CASYESGDYNEQFF. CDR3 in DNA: TGCGCCAGCTACGAATCAGGGGATTACAATGAGCAGTTCTTC.

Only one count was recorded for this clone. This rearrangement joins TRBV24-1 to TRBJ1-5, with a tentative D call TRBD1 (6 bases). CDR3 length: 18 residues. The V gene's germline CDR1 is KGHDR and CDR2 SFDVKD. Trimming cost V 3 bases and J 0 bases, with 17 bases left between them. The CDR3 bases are TGTGCCACCAGTGATCCAAGGACAGACCCTGATAGCAATCAGCCCCAGCATTTT. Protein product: CATSDPRTDPDSNQPQHF.

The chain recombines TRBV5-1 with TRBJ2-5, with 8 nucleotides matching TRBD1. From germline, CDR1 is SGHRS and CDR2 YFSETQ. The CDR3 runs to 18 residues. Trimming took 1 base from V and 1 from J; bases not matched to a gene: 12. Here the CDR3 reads CASSLRPPGQGLQETQYF. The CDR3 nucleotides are TGCGCCAGCAGCTTGCGCCCTCCCGGACAGGGCCTCCAAGAGACCCAGTACTTC.

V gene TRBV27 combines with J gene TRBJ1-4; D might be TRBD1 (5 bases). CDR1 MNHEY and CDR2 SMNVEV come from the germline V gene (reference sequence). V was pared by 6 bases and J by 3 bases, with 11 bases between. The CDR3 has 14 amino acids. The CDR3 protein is CASRLGGSNEKLFF. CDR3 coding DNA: TGTGCCAGCAGACTGGGGGGGTCTAATGAAAAACTGTTTTTT.

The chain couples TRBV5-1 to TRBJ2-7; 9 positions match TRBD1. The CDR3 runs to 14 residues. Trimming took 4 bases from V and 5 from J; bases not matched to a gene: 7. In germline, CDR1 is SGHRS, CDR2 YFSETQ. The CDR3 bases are TGCGCCAGCAGCGGGGACAGGGCTCCCAACGAGCAGTACTTC. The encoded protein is CASSGDRAPNEQYF.

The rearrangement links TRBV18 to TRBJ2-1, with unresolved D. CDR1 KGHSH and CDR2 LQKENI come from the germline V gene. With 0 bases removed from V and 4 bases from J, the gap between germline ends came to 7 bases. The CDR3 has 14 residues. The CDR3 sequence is CASSPPSVYNEQFF. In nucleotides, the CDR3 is TGTGCCAGCTCACCACCGAGCGTATACAATGAGCAGTTCTTC.

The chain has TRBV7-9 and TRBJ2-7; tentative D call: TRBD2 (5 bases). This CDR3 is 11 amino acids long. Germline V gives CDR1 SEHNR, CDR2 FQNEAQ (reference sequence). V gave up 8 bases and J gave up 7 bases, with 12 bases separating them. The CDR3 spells CASGGSREQYF. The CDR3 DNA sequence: TGTGCCAGCGGAGGAAGCAGGGAGCAGTACTTC.